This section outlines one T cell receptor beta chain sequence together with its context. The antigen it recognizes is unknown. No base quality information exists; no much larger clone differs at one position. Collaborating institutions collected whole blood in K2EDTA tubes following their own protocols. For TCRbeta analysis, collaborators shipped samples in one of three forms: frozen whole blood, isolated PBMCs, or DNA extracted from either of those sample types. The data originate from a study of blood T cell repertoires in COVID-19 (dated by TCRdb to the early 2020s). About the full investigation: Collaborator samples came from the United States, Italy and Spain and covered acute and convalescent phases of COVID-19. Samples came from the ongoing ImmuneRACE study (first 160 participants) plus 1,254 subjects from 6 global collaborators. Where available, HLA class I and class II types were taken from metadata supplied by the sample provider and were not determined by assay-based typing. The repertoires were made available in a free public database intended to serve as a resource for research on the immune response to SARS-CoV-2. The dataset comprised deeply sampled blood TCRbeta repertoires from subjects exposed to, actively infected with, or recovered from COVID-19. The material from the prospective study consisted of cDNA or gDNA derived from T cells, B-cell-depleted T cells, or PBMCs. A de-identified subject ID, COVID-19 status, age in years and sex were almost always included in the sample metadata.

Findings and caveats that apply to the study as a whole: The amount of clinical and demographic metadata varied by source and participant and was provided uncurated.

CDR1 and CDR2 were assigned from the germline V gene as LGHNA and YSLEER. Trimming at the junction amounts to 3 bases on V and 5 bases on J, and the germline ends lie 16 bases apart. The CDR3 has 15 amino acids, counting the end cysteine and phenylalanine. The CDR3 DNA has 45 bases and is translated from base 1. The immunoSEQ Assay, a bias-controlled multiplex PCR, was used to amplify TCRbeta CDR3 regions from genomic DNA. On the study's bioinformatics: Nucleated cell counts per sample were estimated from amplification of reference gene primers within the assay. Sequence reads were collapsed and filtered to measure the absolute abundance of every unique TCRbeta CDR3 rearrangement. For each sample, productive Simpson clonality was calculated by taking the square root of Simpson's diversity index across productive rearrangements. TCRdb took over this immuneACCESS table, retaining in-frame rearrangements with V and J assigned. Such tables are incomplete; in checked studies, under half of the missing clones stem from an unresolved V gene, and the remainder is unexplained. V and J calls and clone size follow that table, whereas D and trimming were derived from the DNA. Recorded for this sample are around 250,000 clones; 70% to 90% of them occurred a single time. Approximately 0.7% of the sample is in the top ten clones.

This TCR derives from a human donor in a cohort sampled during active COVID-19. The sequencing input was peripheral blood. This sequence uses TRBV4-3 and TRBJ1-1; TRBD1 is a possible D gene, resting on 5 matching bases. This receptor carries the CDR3 CASSHLEGIGTEAFF. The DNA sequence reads TGCGCCAGCAGCCATCTGGAGGGGATTGGGACTGAAGCTTTCTTT.